This TCR beta chain was sequenced during a study of shared T cell receptors in the human thymus. CDR3 length: 19 amino acids. CDR1 and CDR2 from the germline V gene are LNHDA and SQIVND (reference sequence). V lost 3 bases, J lost 2 bases, and 14 bases stayed unmatched. Repertoires were generated with immunoSEQ multiplex PCR, while TCRdb's copy carries only in-frame clones and drops some. Of some 640,000 clones detected, roughly 86% appear once; the ten largest clones hold 0.0094%. A further study also used this sample, focusing on human thymus T cells. From that report: Thymic repertoires of unrelated individuals were reported in related research to overlap highly.

The sequence came from a boy younger than two with a congenital heart defect. The sample consisted of thymocytes. The rearrangement uses TRBV19 and TRBJ2-2, with 8 nucleotides matching TRBD2. CDR3 loop: CASSILEVGGRTNTGELFF. The DNA of the CDR3 is TGTGCCAGTAGTATTCTAGAGGTAGGCGGGAGGACCAACACCGGGGAGCTGTTTTTT. The complete variable domain, with remaining parts taken from reference TRBV19 and TRBJ2-2, reads DGGITQSPKYLFRKEGQNVTLSCEQNLNHDAMYWYRQDPGQGLRLIYYSQIVNDFQKGDIAEGYSVSREKKESFPLTVTSAQKNPTAFYLCASSILEVGGRTNTGELFFGEGSRLTVL.